The source of this T cell receptor beta chain is a study of control samples from healthy donors and cancer patients. Method: immunoSEQ multiplex PCR; TCRdb's copy keeps in-frame clones and lacks some. The sample lists about 120,000 clones, 85% to 95% occurring once. The V gene's germline CDR1 is SNHLY and CDR2 FYNNEI. The CDR3 has 12 amino acids. The germline V and J ends were trimmed by 7 bases and 3 bases, with 6 bases remaining between them. The receptor comes from a man aged 25-45 years in good health. Material: blood. This chain connects TRBV2 to TRBJ1-4; no clear D gene. CDR3 bases: TGTGCCAGCACCGGGGCTAATGAAAAACTGTTTTTT. Translation: CASTGANEKLFF.